The 17 T cell receptor beta chains given below trace back to one sample, sequenced in a study of cytomegalovirus exposure and HLA in healthy donors. It was with 60 Vbeta and 13 Jbeta primers that the PCR ran. Produced via immunoSEQ multiplex PCR; TCRdb's table is partial and in-frame only. The sample includes roughly 180,000 clones, roughly 84% seen only once; the top ten take around 0.96%. The material sequenced was PBMCs. The receptors come from a man younger than 45 in good health and CMV-seronegative.

The chain recombines TRBV18 with TRBJ2-7; TRBD2 matches at 11 bases. This CDR3 spans 15 amino acids. V shed 2 bases, J shed 5 bases, and the junction held 5 bases outside the gene matches. From germline, CDR1 is KGHSH and CDR2 LQKENI. The CDR3 DNA sequence: TGTGCCAGCTCACCAGGGATAGCGGGAGGGGACGAGCAGTACTTC. Protein: CASSPGIAGGDEQYF.

This clone was seen a single time. The chain carries TRBV5-4 and TRBJ1-2; TRBD1 matches 9 bases. The CDR3 runs to 14 residues. The germline V gene encodes CDR1 SGHNT and CDR2 YYREEE (reference sequence). With 4 bases clipped from V and 5 bases from J, the junction kept 6 bases outside the gene matches. CDR3 DNA sequence: TGTGCCAGCAGCAAGGGACAGGGTGATTATGGCTACACCTTC. Translated: CASSKGQGDYGYTF.

This sequence joins TRBV30 and TRBJ1-6, with 11 bases fitting TRBD1. Germline loops: CDR1 GTSNPN, CDR2 SVGIG (reference sequence). The CDR3 consists of 19 residues. The ends lost 4 bases at V and 4 bases at J; junction bases unmatched: 15. The CDR3 region is CAWNNAPGQGAGYNSPLHF. In DNA, the CDR3 is TGTGCCTGGAACAACGCCCCAGGACAGGGGGCGGGTTATAATTCACCCCTCCACTTT. Full variable domain (outside the CDR3, taken from reference TRBV30 and TRBJ1-6): SQTIHQWPATLVQPVGSPLSLECTVEGTSNPNLYWYRQAAGRGLQLLFYSVGIGQISSEVPQNLSASRPQDRQFILSSKKLLLSDSGFYLCAWNNAPGQGAGYNSPLHFGNGTRLTVT.

In DNA, the CDR3 is TGTGCCAGCAGCTTGTCGACAGGGGCCCGGGTGCAGTACTTC. Its protein product is CASSLSTGARVQYF. The chain links TRBV5-4 to TRBJ2-7; 8 bases align to TRBD1. In germline, CDR1 is SGHNT, CDR2 YYREEE (reference sequence). This CDR3 has 14 residues. Germline trimming cut 1 base from V and 9 bases from J; bases unmatched to any gene: 9. Using reference TRBV5-4 and TRBJ2-7 for the parts outside the CDR3, the full variable domain is ETGVTQSPTHLIKTRGQQVTLRCSSQSGHNTVSWYQQALGQGPQFIFQYYREEENGRGNFPPRFSGLQFPNYSSELNVNALELDDSALYLCASSLSTGARVQYFGPGTRLTVT.

Of note for this clone: One junction end disagrees with the germline gene, perhaps due to a read error. The chain is built from TRBV7-7 and TRBJ2-7, with 7 bases fitting TRBD1. This CDR3 is 14 amino acids long. The germline gives CDR1 SSHAT, CDR2 FNYEAQ (reference sequence). The CDR3 is CASSLGTGVYEQYF. As DNA, the CDR3 is TGTGCTAGCAGCTTAGGAACAGGGGTCTACGAGCAGTACTTC.

V gene TRBV6-1 combines with J gene TRBJ1-4; TRBD1 agrees at 9 bases. This CDR3 region has 15 residues. Looked up from germline, CDR1 is MNHNS and CDR2 is SASEGT. The V and J ends lost 7 bases and 8 bases, in that order; junction bases with no gene match: 11. The CDR3 coding sequence is TGTGCCAGCATCACAGGGGACAGGGCTGGCGAAAAACTGTTTTTT. It translates to CASITGDRAGEKLFF.

This clone came up a few times. The V gene is TRBV16, the J gene TRBJ2-3, with D possibly TRBD1 on 6 matching bases. Germline CDR1 and CDR2: KGHSY and FQNENV. CDR3 size: 12 residues. V lost 4 bases and J lost 4, with 6 bases in between. CDR3 in DNA: TGTGCCAGCAGCCCAGGGGCAGATACGCAGTATTTT. Translated: CASSPGADTQYF. Together with reference TRBV16 and TRBJ2-3, the CDR3 gives the full variable domain: GEEVAQTPKHLVRGEGQKAKLYCAPIKGHSYVFWYQQVLKNEFKFLISFQNENVFDETGMPKERFSAKCLPNSPCSLEIQATKLEDSAVYFCASSPGADTQYFGPGTRLTVL.

This chain uses TRBV4-1 with TRBJ1-6; 8 nucleotides match TRBD1. The junction had 11 bases not matched to a gene; V was cut back by 4 bases and J by 3 bases. This CDR3 contains 18 residues. Per the germline V gene, CDR1 is MGHRA and CDR2 is YSYEKL. The chain's CDR3 is CASSPEKTGGGYNSPLHF. Here the CDR3 DNA reads TGCGCCAGCAGCCCCGAAAAAACAGGGGGTGGCTATAATTCACCCCTCCACTTT.

The chain combines TRBV7-2 with TRBJ1-1; D uncertain. This CDR3 spans 13 amino acids. CDR1 SGHTA and CDR2 FQGNSA come from the germline V gene. V was pared by 0 bases and J by 5 bases, with 7 bases between. For the CDR3, the DNA is TGTGCCAGCAGCTTAGCCCGGGTAACTGAAGCTTTCTTT. Protein sequence: CASSLARVTEAFF.

The rearrangement uses TRBV7-3 and TRBJ2-5; 7 bases line up with TRBD2. Germline CDR1 is SGHTA and CDR2 is FQGTGA. This CDR3 spans 15 amino acids. With V trimmed by 2 bases and J by 2 bases, 5 bases remained unmatched. The CDR3 sequence is CASSLSGGLQETQYF. Here the CDR3 DNA reads TGTGCCAGCAGCTTATCGGGGGGTCTGCAAGAGACCCAGTACTTC.

This rearrangement joins TRBV7-3 to TRBJ2-1; 12 bases match TRBD2. Germline CDR1 SGHTA, CDR2 FQGTGA. J was trimmed by 7 bases and V by 4 bases; bases with no gene match: 5. This CDR3 has 15 amino acids. CDR3 nucleotides: TGTGCCAGCAGCTCCACGACTAGCGGGAGAAATGAGCAGTTCTTC. Amino acid sequence: CASSSTTSGRNEQFF.

In DNA form, the CDR3 reads TGTGCCAGTAGTATACGCCTAGCAGGAGAGACCCAGTACTTC. Its protein product is CASSIRLAGETQYF. The rearrangement joins TRBV19 to TRBJ2-5, with D maybe TRBD2 (5 bases). CDR1 and CDR2 (germline): LNHDA, SQIVND (reference sequence). CDR3 length: 14 residues. V lost 2 bases, J lost 4 bases, and 11 bases lay in between.

This clone appeared a single time. The chain combines TRBV7-3 with TRBJ2-5; D is possibly TRBD1 (5 bases). The germline CDR1 and CDR2 sequences are SGHTA and FQGTGA. The CDR3 is made up of 15 amino acids. Trimming shortened V by 1 base and J by 4 bases, and 13 bases separated the two germline ends. This CDR3 is CASSLSGAGIETQYF. The CDR3 bases are TGTGCCAGCAGCTTAAGCGGCGCAGGGATAGAGACCCAGTACTTC.

V is TRBV4-3 and J is TRBJ2-4, with 7 bases identical to TRBD1. This CDR3 contains 15 residues. The germline V gene encodes CDR1 LGHNA and CDR2 YSLEER. V was pared by 0 bases and J by 8 bases, with 7 bases of the junction left unmatched. The CDR3 loop is CASSQDRGFGYIQYF. CDR3 nucleotides: TGCGCCAGCAGCCAAGACAGGGGGTTCGGATACATTCAGTACTTC.

The chain is built from TRBV10-3 and TRBJ2-1; 12 nucleotides align to TRBD2. This CDR3 comprises 15 residues. The germline gives CDR1 ENHRY, CDR2 SYGVKD. V lost 5 bases and J lost 7; bases outside the gene matches: 6. CDR3 amino acids: CAISPTSGGRNEQFF. The CDR3 DNA sequence: TGTGCCATCAGTCCGACTAGCGGGGGAAGGAATGAGCAGTTCTTC.

This clone appeared a single time. V is TRBV5-1 and J is TRBJ2-3, with 13 positions matching TRBD2. This CDR3 is built from 17 residues. Per the germline V gene, CDR1 is SGHRS and CDR2 is YFSETQ. With V trimmed by 0 bases and J by 5 bases, 6 bases remained unmatched. This chain's CDR3 is CASSLVRLAGGVDTQYF. The CDR3 DNA reads as TGCGCCAGCAGCTTGGTTAGACTAGCGGGAGGTGTAGATACGCAGTATTTT.

This clone appeared a single time. V gene TRBV6-5 combines with J gene TRBJ2-1; possible D gene TRBD1, 5 bases. Germline V CDR1 and CDR2: MNHEY, SVGAGI. V was pared by 0 bases and J by 8 bases, with 11 bases between. The CDR3 spans 14 residues. The CDR3 sequence: CASSYSKGNDEQFF. In DNA, the CDR3 is TGTGCCAGCAGTTACTCTAAGGGGAACGATGAGCAGTTCTTC.